The 21 T cell receptor beta chains given below trace back to one sample, sequenced in a study of CD8+CD57+ T cells in acquired aplastic anemia. TCR beta VDJ and CDR3 profiling used genomic DNA as template. TCRdb re-analysed the reads in MiXCR, keeping a single row per CDR3 protein. The sample lists about 190,000 distinct CDR3 sequences, 64% seen once, with about half in the top ten. The sample consisted of sorted CD4+, CD8+, or CD8+CD57+ T cells (not recorded which) from PBMCs. All receptors derive from a human donor with severe aplastic anemia or a healthy control (not recorded which).

The chain couples TRBV20-1 to TRBJ2-1; the match to TRBD1 covers 9 bases. The germline V gene encodes CDR1 DFQATT and CDR2 SNEGSKA (reference sequence). The junction had 9 bases not matched to a gene; V was cut back by 5 bases and J by 10 bases. This CDR3 comprises 13 residues. This CDR3 is CSASGQGDWEQFF. Written as DNA, the CDR3 is TGCAGTGCTTCGGGACAGGGCGACTGGGAGCAGTTCTTC.

This clonotype was recorded many times. V gene TRBV24-1 combines with J gene TRBJ2-2; D tentatively fits TRBD1 or TRBD2 (6 bases each). The germline V gene encodes CDR1 KGHDR and CDR2 SFDVKD. Trimming took off 4 bases at V and 7 bases at J, with 21 bases between the two ends. The CDR3 loop spans 17 amino acids. CDR3 amino acids: CATSDGFGGRFDGELFF. Written as DNA, the CDR3 is TGTGCCACCAGTGACGGATTCGGGGGCCGGTTCGACGGGGAGCTGTTTTTT.

This chain links TRBV10-3 with TRBJ1-6; the match to TRBD1 covers 12 bases. With V trimmed by 5 bases and J by 8 bases, 10 bases remained unmatched. The germline gives CDR1 ENHRY, CDR2 SYGVKD. The CDR3 extends over 17 amino acids. CDR3 in amino acids: CAISPMAGDRGHSPLHF. The CDR3 nucleotides are TGTGCCATCAGTCCTATGGCGGGGGACAGGGGGCATTCACCCCTCCACTTT.

The J gene is TRBJ1-2, the V gene TRBV9, with 10 nucleotides matching TRBD1. V trimming: 4 bases; J trimming: 8 bases; junction bases outside the gene matches: 8. The CDR3 spans 14 residues. CDR1 and CDR2 from the germline V gene are SGDLS and YYNGEE. CDR3: CASSFRDRGDGYTF. The CDR3 bases are TGTGCCAGCAGCTTCCGGGACAGGGGCGACGGCTACACCTTC.

This chain links TRBV5-1 with TRBJ2-3, with D unresolved. The length of the CDR3 is 14 residues. V was shortened by 1 base and J by 2 bases, with 8 bases between the two germline ends. Germline V gene sequence: CDR1 SGHRS, CDR2 YFSETQ. CDR3 sequence: CASSLTPLTDTQYF. DNA of the CDR3: TGCGCCAGCAGCTTGACCCCTCTCACAGATACGCAGTATTTT.

The gene calls are TRBV7-3 and TRBJ1-5, with D uncertain. Germline V lookup: CDR1 SGHTA, CDR2 FQGTGA. This CDR3 region has 14 residues. V was shortened by 5 bases and J by 3 bases, with 11 bases between the two germline ends. This CDR3 reads CASSPGRVNQPQHF. CDR3 coding DNA: TGTGCCAGCAGCCCTGGACGAGTCAATCAGCCCCAGCATTTT.

V is TRBV10-3 and J is TRBJ2-1; tentative D call: TRBD1 (5 bases). Germline CDR1 is ENHRY and CDR2 is SYGVKD. This CDR3 comprises 13 residues. V was trimmed by 10 bases and J by 5 bases, leaving 15 bases between them. The CDR3 is CATTQGLDNEQFF. The CDR3 DNA reads TGTGCCACCACGCAGGGTTTGGACAATGAGCAGTTCTTC.

The chain combines TRBV20-1 with TRBJ2-7, with D possibly being TRBD1 (6 bases). This CDR3 has 11 amino acids. Deletions cut 5 bases from V and 10 bases from J, with 15 bases between. CDR1 and CDR2 from the germline V gene are DFQATT and SNEGSKA (reference sequence). The CDR3 DNA reads TGCAGTGCTGGACCCACAGGGAAACAGTACTTC. As protein: CSAGPTGKQYF.

The chain joins TRBV15 to TRBJ1-4; tentatively, D is TRBD1 (6 bases). V was clipped by 1 base and J by 8 bases, with 14 bases between them. This CDR3 region has 15 residues. Germline-derived CDR1 and CDR2 are LNHNV and YYDKDF (reference sequence). The CDR3 DNA reads TGTGCCACCAGCAGAGTGGGAGGGGGTGGAGAAAAACTGTTTTTT. Encoded protein: CATSRVGGGGEKLFF.

This clonotype was seen at least ten times. The rearrangement uses TRBV19 and TRBJ2-5, with 7 bases aligning to TRBD1. Trimming cost V 0 bases and J 4 bases; bases outside gene matches: 8. The CDR3 runs to 16 residues. The germline V gene encodes CDR1 LNHDA and CDR2 SQIVND (reference sequence). The CDR3 loop reads CASSIDAGTGAETQYF. The CDR3 coding sequence is TGTGCCAGTAGTATAGATGCCGGAACAGGGGCAGAGACCCAGTACTTC.

This clonotype was seen many times. The gene calls are TRBV19 and TRBJ2-2; D is ambiguous. The V end was cut by 1 base, the J end by 3 bases, with 3 bases between. Germline CDR1 LNHDA, CDR2 SQIVND (reference sequence). The CDR3 spans 13 residues. CDR3 coding DNA: TGTGCCAGTAGTATAGTGGACACCGGGGAGCTGTTTTTT. Translated: CASSIVDTGELFF.

This CDR3 is CATSDRQGAGYTF. The DNA of the CDR3 is TGTGCCACCAGTGACCGACAGGGAGCAGGCTACACCTTC. This chain links TRBV24-1 with TRBJ1-2, with 7 bases that match TRBD1. The junction had 6 bases not matched to a gene; V was cut back by 4 bases and J by 8 bases. The CDR3 is 13 residues long. Germline assignment: CDR1 KGHDR and CDR2 SFDVKD.

J is TRBJ1-6 and V is TRBV7-2; 7 positions match TRBD1. The CDR3 consists of 16 residues. J lost 0 bases, V lost 4 bases, and 3 bases had no gene match. Germline V lookup: CDR1 SGHTA, CDR2 FQGNSA. Here the CDR3 reads CASSSTGSSYNSPLHF. The CDR3 nucleotides are TGTGCCAGCAGCTCGACAGGGAGCTCCTATAATTCACCCCTCCACTTT.

V gene TRBV9 combines with J gene TRBJ2-3, with TRBD2 as a possible D gene (5 bases). This CDR3 is built from 13 residues. CDR1 and CDR2 (germline): SGDLS, YYNGEE. The V and J ends lost 5 bases and 3 bases respectively, with 10 bases between them. This CDR3 is CASRGEGTDTQYF. DNA for the CDR3: TGTGCCAGCAGAGGAGAGGGAACAGATACGCAGTATTTT. The variable domain in full, completed from reference TRBV9 and TRBJ2-3, reads DSGVTQTPKHLITATGQRVTLRCSPRSGDLSVYWYQQSLDQGLQFLIQYYNGEERAKGNILERFSAQQFPDLHSELNLSSLELGDSALYFCASRGEGTDTQYFGPGTRLTVL.

This chain joins TRBV20-1 and TRBJ1-6; no reliable D call. Trimming removed 3 bases at V and 5 bases at J, with 8 bases between. The CDR3 totals 13 residues. Germline lookup yields CDR1 DFQATT and CDR2 SNEGSKA (reference sequence). The CDR3 DNA follows: TGCAGTGCTAGCCAGCCTAATAATTCACCCCTCCACTTT. The encoded protein is CSASQPNNSPLHF.

The gene calls are TRBV24-1 and TRBJ2-1, with 10 positions matching TRBD1. After removal of 3 bases from V and 6 bases from J, the junction contained 7 bases not matched to a gene. The CDR3 spans 16 residues. The germline gives CDR1 KGHDR, CDR2 SFDVKD. The CDR3 DNA sequence: TGTGCCACCAGTGATCCCGGGACAGGGGAAGGCAATGAGCAGTTCTTC. It yields the protein CATSDPGTGEGNEQFF.

The rearrangement joins TRBV29-1 to TRBJ1-3; D gene unclear. Germline V gives CDR1 SQVTM, CDR2 ANQGSEA. The CDR3 loop spans 11 amino acids. V was clipped by 6 bases and J by 8 bases, with 11 bases between them. The CDR3 region has the DNA TGCAGCGTGGCCTTAAGAGACACCATATATTTT. This gives the protein CSVALRDTIYF.

Remarks on this clonotype: The limits of the CDR3 on the DNA are not certain, so only TCRdb's listed CDR3 is given. The rearrangement joins TRBV25-1 to TRBJ2-7; no check of the table's D call, TRBD1, against the DNA was made. The CDR3 length equals 20 residues, ends included. Germline V CDR1 and CDR2: MGHDK, SYGVNS. This CDR3 is CDSSIYLCSVEGGTVYEQYF.

The V gene is TRBV5-1, the J gene TRBJ2-5, with unresolved D. CDR1 and CDR2 from the germline V gene are SGHRS and YFSETQ. V was cut by 0 bases and J by 11 bases, with 8 bases left in between. This CDR3 region has 11 residues. CDR3 in amino acids: CASSLGEEQYF. In DNA, the CDR3 is TGCGCCAGCAGCTTGGGAGAGGAGCAGTACTTC.

There are many counts of this clonotype. Here the CDR3 DNA reads TGTGCCAGCAGCCCGGACAGGGACCCTGTACCCCTCCACTTT. Its translation: CASSPDRDPVPLHF. V and J are TRBV5-8 and TRBJ1-6, with 8 bases matching TRBD1. The CDR3 spans 14 residues. The V gene end was trimmed by 4 bases and the J gene end by 12 bases; junction bases not matched to a gene: 9. The V gene's germline CDR1 is SGHTS and CDR2 YDEGEE.

This clonotype is a singleton in its sample. This chain connects TRBV20-1 to TRBJ2-1, with D unresolved. CDR1 and CDR2 from the germline V gene are DFQATT and SNEGSKA (reference sequence). The CDR3 runs to 12 residues. The V end was cut by 6 bases, the J end by 14 bases, with 20 bases between. The CDR3 loop is CSAKTLGPTEFF. CDR3 nucleotide sequence: TGCAGTGCAAAGACCCTCGGTCCTACCGAGTTCTTC.